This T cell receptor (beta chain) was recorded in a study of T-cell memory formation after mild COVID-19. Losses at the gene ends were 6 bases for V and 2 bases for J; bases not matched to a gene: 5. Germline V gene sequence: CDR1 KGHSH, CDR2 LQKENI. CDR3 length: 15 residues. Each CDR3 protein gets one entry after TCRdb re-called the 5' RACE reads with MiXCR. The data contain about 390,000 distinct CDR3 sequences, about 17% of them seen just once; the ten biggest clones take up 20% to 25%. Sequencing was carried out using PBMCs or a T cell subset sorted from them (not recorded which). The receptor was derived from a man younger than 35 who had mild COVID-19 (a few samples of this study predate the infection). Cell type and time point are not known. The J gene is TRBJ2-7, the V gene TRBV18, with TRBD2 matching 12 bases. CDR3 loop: CASSPTSGGPYEQYV. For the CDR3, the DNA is TGTGCCAGCTCCCCCACTAGCGGGGGGCCCTACGAGCAGTACGTC.